The entry below gives a single T cell receptor (beta chain) sequence along with its context. Clones were sequenced by immunoSEQ multiplex PCR, and TCRdb holds only the in-frame ones, with some missing. The top ten clones hold about 9.5% of a sample with hundreds of thousands of clones, about 89% of them seen once. The record originates from a study of blood T cell repertoires in COVID-19. Turning to the study itself: PBMCs, B-cell-depleted T cells, or T cells provided the cDNA or gDNA that made up the material.

Donors in Cohort 3 who had recovered were those with two negative PCRs, healthcare professional clearance, or resolution of their symptoms. The specimen sequenced was PBMCs or T cells enriched from blood (not recorded which). The sequence was obtained from a woman aged 40 to 50 who had recovered from COVID-19.

CDR3 in amino acids: CASSQEGLAASTDTQYF. In DNA form, the CDR3 reads TGTGCCAGCAGCCAAGAAGGACTAGCAGCTAGCACAGATACGCAGTATTTT. The rearrangement uses TRBV4-2 and TRBJ2-3; 8 positions agree with TRBD2. The CDR3 runs to 17 residues. Germline V gene sequence: CDR1 LGHNA, CDR2 YNFKEQ. With 0 bases clipped from V and 0 bases from J, the junction kept 5 bases outside the gene matches.